Shown below are 3 T cell receptor beta chains from a single sample sequenced in a study of blood T cell repertoires in COVID-19. TCRdb's table, derived via immunoSEQ multiplex PCR, lists solely in-frame clones and lacks some. The sample contains over 300,000 clones, 70% to 90% of which appear only once. The specimen was PBMCs or T cells enriched from blood (not recorded which). These receptors were taken from a woman between 18 and 29 years old who had recovered from COVID-19.

This chain uses TRBV30 with TRBJ1-2, with no clear D. Germline V CDR1 and CDR2: GTSNPN, SVGIG (reference sequence). The CDR3 is 13 amino acids. Trimming left V 0 bases short and J 2 bases short, with 7 bases between. CDR3 DNA sequence: TGTGCCTGGAGTGTATCCCCAAACTATGGCTACACCTTC. Protein product: CAWSVSPNYGYTF.

The gene calls are TRBV5-1 and TRBJ1-4; D is possibly TRBD1 (5 bases). The CDR3 sequence is 15 residues long. The V end was cut by 4 bases, the J end by 7 bases, with 17 bases between. Germline CDR1 reads SGHRS; CDR2 reads YFSETQ. The CDR3 here is CASSPAGSRAEKLFF. DNA for the CDR3: TGCGCCAGCAGCCCAGCCGGGAGCAGGGCTGAAAAACTGTTTTTT.

The gene calls are TRBV9 and TRBJ2-7; D might be TRBD2 (6 bases). The CDR3 runs 17 residues. V was cut by 0 bases and J by 3 bases, with 19 bases left in between. CDR1 and CDR2 (germline): SGDLS, YYNGEE. CDR3 residues: CASSVALQAGKLYEQYF. In nucleotides, the CDR3 is TGTGCCAGCAGCGTAGCCCTCCAAGCGGGTAAGCTCTACGAGCAGTACTTC.